Detailed here is one T cell receptor beta chain. The antigen is unknown. V lost 3 bases and J lost 7; bases outside the gene matches: 9. Germline loops: CDR1 KGHSH, CDR2 LQKENI. This CDR3 is built from 15 residues. Sequencing was performed with immunoSEQ multiplex PCR; in TCRdb, only in-frame clones are kept and a portion is missing. Found here are approximately 100,000 clones, about 72% of them singletons; the top ten hold under 35%. This sample was taken from a study of cytotoxic CD8 clonotypes in ibrutinib-treated CLL. Study in general: Partial responses numbered roughly 24 and complete responses 2; after a median about 62 months, approximately 14 stayed remitted and around 12 progressed. Mean productive templates were roughly 280,000; mean productive rearrangements were around 90,000.

Overall study findings and caveats: Public clonotypes occurred uncommonly; on treatment, they contracted or remained stable.

Sequenced here: PBMCs, sampled after 12 months of ibrutinib treatment. This rearrangement joins TRBV18 to TRBJ2-1; 7 bases line up with TRBD1. The TCR comes from a human donor with chronic lymphocytic leukemia. The CDR3 here is CASSPRQGEGNEQFF. The CDR3 DNA reads TGTGCCAGCTCACCCCGACAGGGTGAAGGGAATGAGCAGTTCTTC.